The 24 T cell receptor beta chains below come from one sample, sequenced in a study of type 1 regulatory T cells. The antigens for these receptors are not known. Each CDR3 protein is one row after TCRdb ran MiXCR on the reads. Of about 24,000 distinct CDR3 sequences listed, over 60% are singletons. Sequencing was performed on cultured T cells, either the whole culture or a sorted T cell fraction (not recorded which). Subset meaning: Tr1-enriched cell product generated in vitro against host alloantigens. The receptors were sampled from a human donor in good health.

The genes are TRBV5-4 and TRBJ2-7; D is perhaps TRBD1 or TRBD2 (5 bases each). V was cut by 6 bases and J by 2 bases, with 12 bases left in between. Germline V lookup: CDR1 SGHNT, CDR2 YYREEE (reference sequence). The CDR3 sequence is 13 residues long. The CDR3 sequence: CASKRGGTYEQYF. The CDR3 coding sequence is TGTGCCAGCAAGAGGGGTGGAACCTACGAGCAGTACTTC.

The genes are TRBV18 and TRBJ2-7; 7 nucleotides match TRBD1. The CDR3 sequence is 14 residues long. The germline V gene has CDR1 KGHSH and CDR2 LQKENI. J was trimmed by 5 bases and V by 3 bases; bases with no gene match: 7. The CDR3 here is CASSPETGFDEQYF. The CDR3 DNA reads TGTGCCAGCTCACCGGAGACAGGGTTCGACGAGCAGTACTTC.

By sample fraction, this clonotype is medium-sized (0.01 to 0.1%). The V gene is TRBV5-1, the J gene TRBJ2-6, with D perhaps matching TRBD1 or TRBD2 (5 bases each). The ends were cut back, 4 bases at V and 0 bases at J, with 11 bases in the middle. The CDR3 is 16 residues long. The germline V gene has CDR1 SGHRS and CDR2 YFSETQ. DNA of the CDR3: TGCGCCAGCAGCCTATCTGGGGGCTCTGGGGCCAACGTCCTGACTTTC. This translates into CASSLSGGSGANVLTF.

The table lists this clonotype with a count of one. This sequence joins TRBV6-2 or TRBV6-3 and TRBJ2-7; either TRBD1 or TRBD2 may fit D (5 bases each). The CDR3 contains 13 residues. The germline V gene has CDR1 MNHEY and CDR2 SVGEGT. Deletions cut 7 bases from V and 12 bases from J, with 22 bases between. The DNA of the CDR3 is TGTGCCAGCACCCAACCACCGGGACGGGGTATGTACTTC. This translates into CASTQPPGRGMYF.

This clonotype was counted a few times. The rearrangement links TRBV4-2 to TRBJ1-1, with 9 bases fitting TRBD1. V trimming: 0 bases; J trimming: 3 bases; junction bases outside the gene matches: 5. This CDR3 has 16 amino acids. Germline V CDR1 and CDR2: LGHNA, YNFKEQ. This CDR3 reads CASSQEEQGADTEAFF. CDR3 sequence (DNA): TGTGCCAGCAGCCAAGAAGAACAGGGGGCCGACACTGAAGCTTTCTTT.

The genes are TRBV29-1 and TRBJ2-5, with TRBD2 as a possible D gene (6 bases). CDR1 is SQVTM, CDR2 ANQGSEA, per germline. Deletions cut 4 bases from V and 5 bases from J, with 17 bases between. The CDR3 loop spans 14 amino acids. For the CDR3, the DNA is TGCAGCGTTGTTATTGGAGGGGTAAGGGAGACCCAGTACTTC. Encoded protein: CSVVIGGVRETQYF.

The rearrangement links TRBV2 to TRBJ1-4, with a tentative D call TRBD1 (6 bases). Trimming took off 6 bases at V and 0 bases at J, with 11 bases between the two ends. From germline, CDR1 is SNHLY and CDR2 FYNNEI. The CDR3 covers 15 residues. The CDR3 loop is CASSADRTTNEKLFF. CDR3 nucleotide sequence: TGTGCCAGCAGCGCGGACAGAACAACTAATGAAAAACTGTTTTTT.

The chain carries TRBV28 and TRBJ1-2, with 9 bases aligning to TRBD1. Germline V gene lookup returns CDR1 MDHEN and CDR2 SYDVKM. The CDR3 totals 13 residues. V gave up 4 bases and J gave up 7 bases; unmatched junction bases: 4. CDR3 sequence: CASSSQGAGGYTF. The CDR3 DNA reads as TGTGCCAGCAGTTCACAGGGGGCGGGTGGCTACACCTTC.

The chain recombines TRBV7-2 with TRBJ2-7; D remains ambiguous. With 1 base removed from V and 2 bases from J, the gap between germline ends came to 6 bases. Germline values: CDR1 SGHTA, CDR2 FQGNSA. This CDR3 contains 13 residues. Written as DNA, the CDR3 is TGTGCCAGCAGCTTAGTCGAAACCTACGAGCAGTACTTC. This translates into CASSLVETYEQYF. Based on the CDR3 plus reference TRBV7-2 and TRBJ2-7, the full variable domain is GAGVSQSPSNKVTEKGKDVELRCDPISGHTALYWYRQSLGQGLEFLIYFQGNSAPDKSGLPSDRFSAERTGGSVSTLTIQRTQQEDSAVYLCASSLVETYEQYFGPGTRLTVT.

The chain couples TRBV12-3 or TRBV12-4 to TRBJ1-2; D may be TRBD1 (6 bases). This CDR3 region has 13 residues. The germline V and J ends were trimmed by 5 bases and 9 bases, with 16 bases remaining between them. The CDR3 DNA sequence: TGTGCCAGCAGTGACCGGGACACCTTACGCTACACCTTC. It encodes CASSDRDTLRYTF.

The chain is built from TRBV5-1 and TRBJ1-4, with D tentatively TRBD1 (6 bases). Germline CDR1 SGHRS, CDR2 YFSETQ. Between the trimmed V and J ends, which lost 2 bases and 7 bases, there was a span of 12 bases. This CDR3 is 14 amino acids long. The CDR3 loop reads CASSFDGGGEKLFF. In DNA form, the CDR3 reads TGCGCCAGCAGCTTCGACGGGGGCGGTGAAAAACTGTTTTTT.

The chain combines TRBV7-2 with TRBJ2-3, with 16 bases lining up with TRBD2. This CDR3 spans 18 amino acids. V lost 3 bases to trimming and J lost 5 bases; unmatched junction nucleotides: 8. Germline V gene sequence: CDR1 SGHTA, CDR2 FQGNSA. The CDR3 DNA reads TGTGCCAGCAGCTTCGCCGGGACTAGCGGGGGGGCCCGAGATACGCAGTATTTT. Its protein is CASSFAGTSGGARDTQYF.

The rearrangement joins TRBV2 to TRBJ1-2; D remains ambiguous. The CDR3 length is 12 residues. Trimming left V 5 bases short and J 6 bases short, with 10 bases between. Germline CDR1 SNHLY, CDR2 FYNNEI. CDR3 protein: CASSSNMDGYTF. DNA for the CDR3: TGTGCCAGCAGTTCTAACATGGATGGCTACACCTTC.

This clonotype was observed a few times. V and J are TRBV20-1 and TRBJ2-1, with 14 bases that match TRBD2. Germline values: CDR1 DFQATT, CDR2 SNEGSKA (reference sequence). Unmatched junction bases numbered 10, after V lost 6 bases and J lost 0 bases. The CDR3 runs to 18 residues. CDR3 DNA sequence: TGCAGTGCCCTTGGCGGGACTAGCGGGGGTAGCTCCTACAATGAGCAGTTCTTC. The encoded protein is CSALGGTSGGSSYNEQFF.

This chain joins TRBV12-3 or TRBV12-4 and TRBJ2-5, with D unresolved. With 6 bases removed from V and 4 bases from J, the gap between germline ends came to 9 bases. The CDR3 consists of 12 residues. CDR3 protein: CASRYSAETQYF. CDR3 coding DNA: TGTGCCAGCAGATACAGCGCAGAGACCCAGTACTTC.

The chain links TRBV5-1 to TRBJ1-6; D gene uncertain. The CDR3 has 11 residues. V was trimmed by 4 bases and J by 16 bases, leaving 12 bases between them. Germline V gene lookup returns CDR1 SGHRS and CDR2 YFSETQ. CDR3 sequence (DNA): TGCGCCAGCAGCCCGAGGCAGATTCTCCACTTT. It encodes CASSPRQILHF.

The V gene is TRBV7-8, the J gene TRBJ2-7; 8 bases line up with TRBD1. The CDR3 spans 18 residues. CDR1 is SGHVS and CDR2 is FQNEAQ in the germline V gene. V shed 1 base and J 5 bases; nucleotides not matched to a gene: 16. DNA for the CDR3: TGTGCCAGCAGCTTAGTCATTCTCCTCGGACAGGGAAATCACGAGCAGTACTTC. Translation gives CASSLVILLGQGNHEQYF.

The chain joins TRBV6-1 to TRBJ1-2; D perhaps matches TRBD1 (6 bases). The length of the CDR3 is 14 residues. Deletions cut 6 bases from V and 8 bases from J, with 19 bases between. Germline assignment: CDR1 MNHNS and CDR2 SASEGT. CDR3: CASRGWGARGGYTF. CDR3 DNA: TGTGCCAGCAGGGGTTGGGGGGCCCGAGGGGGCTACACCTTC.

This chain links TRBV20-1 with TRBJ1-4; 7 nucleotides agree with TRBD1. The CDR3 is 14 residues long. CDR1 and CDR2 (germline): DFQATT, SNEGSKA (reference sequence). J lost 4 bases, V lost 3 bases, and 5 bases had no gene match. CDR3 in DNA: TGCAGTGCTAGCTGGGGACAGTATAATGAAAAACTGTTTTTT. Its protein product is CSASWGQYNEKLFF.

CDR3 protein: CASSFGDSYNSPLHF. CDR3 sequence (DNA): TGTGCCAGCAGCTTTGGTGACTCCTATAATTCACCCCTCCACTTT. This chain joins TRBV7-9 and TRBJ1-6; D is unresolved. This CDR3 comprises 15 residues. From germline, CDR1 is SEHNR and CDR2 FQNEAQ (reference sequence). Trimming shortened V by 3 bases and J by 0 bases, and 6 bases separated the two germline ends.

This clonotype is medium-sized within its sample. CDR3 DNA sequence: TGTGCCAGCAGCTTGAATCCCAGGGCAACAGATACGCAGTATTTT. It codes for CASSLNPRATDTQYF. V usage is TRBV5-4 and J usage is TRBJ2-3, with D possibly being TRBD1 (5 bases). Germline V gene lookup returns CDR1 SGHNT and CDR2 YYREEE (reference sequence). Trimming removed 1 base from V and 3 bases from J, with 12 bases in between. The CDR3 covers 15 residues. Complete variable domain (other parts from reference TRBV5-4 and TRBJ2-3): ETGVTQSPTHLIKTRGQQVTLRCSSQSGHNTVSWYQQALGQGPQFIFQYYREEENGRGNFPPRFSGLQFPNYSSELNVNALELDDSALYLCASSLNPRATDTQYFGPGTRLTVL.

This clonotype was counted once. The V and J genes are TRBV11-3 and TRBJ2-1, with no clear D. The germline gives CDR1 SGHNT, CDR2 YENEEA. This CDR3 region has 15 residues. V shed 1 base and J shed 7 bases, with 14 bases lying between them. CDR3 loop: CASSLATWAENEQFF. CDR3 bases: TGTGCCAGCAGCTTAGCGACGTGGGCCGAAAATGAGCAGTTCTTC.

This clonotype was seen only a few times. This chain connects TRBV19 to TRBJ2-7, with 9 bases lining up with TRBD1. The CDR3 spans 16 residues. V dropped 2 bases and J dropped 3; count of bases not matched to a gene: 8. The germline V gene has CDR1 LNHDA and CDR2 SQIVND (reference sequence). CDR3 DNA sequence: TGTGCCAGTAGTATAAACAGAGACAGGGGGAACTACGAGCAGTACTTC. Translating it yields CASSINRDRGNYEQYF. The whole variable domain, remainder taken from reference TRBV19 and TRBJ2-7, is DGGITQSPKYLFRKEGQNVTLSCEQNLNHDAMYWYRQDPGQGLRLIYYSQIVNDFQKGDIAEGYSVSREKKESFPLTVTSAQKNPTAFYLCASSINRDRGNYEQYFGPGTRLTVT.

The chain carries TRBV24-1 and TRBJ2-3; D is possibly TRBD1 or TRBD2 (5 bases each). Trimming shortened V by 0 bases and J by 14 bases, and 26 bases separated the two germline ends. Germline V gives CDR1 KGHDR, CDR2 SFDVKD. This CDR3 region has 17 residues. The CDR3 DNA reads as TGTGCCACCAGTGATTTGCGAATTTGGGACGAATCATTATGGGGGTATTTT. Protein sequence: CATSDLRIWDESLWGYF.